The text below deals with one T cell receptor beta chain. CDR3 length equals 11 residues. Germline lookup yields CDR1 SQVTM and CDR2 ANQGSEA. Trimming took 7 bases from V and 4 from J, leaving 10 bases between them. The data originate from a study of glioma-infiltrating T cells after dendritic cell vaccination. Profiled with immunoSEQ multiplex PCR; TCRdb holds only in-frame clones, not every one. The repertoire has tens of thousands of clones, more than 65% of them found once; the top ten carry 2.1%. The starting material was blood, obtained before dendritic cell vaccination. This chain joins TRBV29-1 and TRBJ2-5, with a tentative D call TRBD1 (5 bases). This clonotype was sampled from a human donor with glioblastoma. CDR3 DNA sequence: TGCAGCGGAACAGGTTTAGAGACCCAGTACTTC. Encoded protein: CSGTGLETQYF.